The 22 T cell receptor beta chains listed next were all sequenced from one sample in a study of identical twins. TCRdb processed the 5' RACE reads anew with MiXCR; each CDR3 protein has one entry. The sample contains under 1 million distinct CDR3 sequences, approximately 13% of which appear only once. This same sample was also part of a study on yellow fever vaccine responses in identical twins.

Sequencing used PBMCs. Receptors originate from a woman aged 18-35 years in good health.

Only a few counts were recorded for this clonotype. This chain connects TRBV11-2 to TRBJ2-2, with TRBD2 as a possible D gene (6 bases). This CDR3 comprises 15 residues. V was cut by 2 bases and J by 5 bases, with 12 bases left in between. CDR1 SGHAT and CDR2 FQNNGV come from the germline V gene. The CDR3 coding sequence is TGTGCCAGCAGCTTATGGCGGGGTAAAACCGGGGAGCTGTTTTTT. Protein sequence: CASSLWRGKTGELFF.

This clonotype was detected a few times. V is TRBV4-1 and J is TRBJ2-1; 7 bases agree with TRBD2. This CDR3 comprises 16 residues. Trimming removed 3 bases from V and 2 bases from J; junction bases left unmatched: 7. Per germline, CDR1 MGHRA and CDR2 YSYEKL. CDR3 sequence reads: CASSQMGGSPYNEQFF. Here the CDR3 DNA reads TGCGCCAGCAGCCAGATGGGAGGGAGCCCCTACAATGAGCAGTTCTTC.

This clonotype showed up just a few times. The genes are TRBV24-1 and TRBJ2-5, with 9 bases matching TRBD2. V was pared by 1 base and J by 2 bases, with 13 bases of the junction left unmatched. Germline CDR1 KGHDR, CDR2 SFDVKD. The CDR3 length is 19 residues. In DNA, the CDR3 is TGTGCCACCAGTGATTTCCCCGGCGACGCTAGCGGGACTCAAGAGACCCAGTACTTC. This translates into CATSDFPGDASGTQETQYF.

The chain carries TRBV20-1 and TRBJ2-3; D gene uncertain. Germline CDR1 reads DFQATT; CDR2 reads SNEGSKA (reference sequence). This CDR3 region has 15 residues. V was trimmed by 7 bases and J by 2 bases, leaving 19 bases between them. CDR3 in amino acids: CSVGLDGGHTDTQYF. CDR3 DNA sequence: TGCAGTGTTGGGCTGGATGGTGGCCACACAGATACGCAGTATTTT.

The J gene is TRBJ2-3, the V gene TRBV2, with D maybe TRBD2 (6 bases). CDR1 and CDR2 from the germline V gene are SNHLY and FYNNEI. The CDR3 extends over 15 amino acids. Trimming stripped 2 bases from V and 1 base from J, with 10 bases between. This chain's CDR3 is CASSETGTGTDTQYF. CDR3 coding DNA: TGTGCCAGCAGTGAAACGGGGACTGGCACAGATACGCAGTATTTT. Using reference TRBV2 and TRBJ2-3 for the parts outside the CDR3, the full variable domain is EPEVTQTPSHQVTQMGQEVILRCVPISNHLYFYWYRQILGQKVEFLVSFYNNEISEKSEIFDDQFSVERPDGSNFTLKIRSTKLEDSAMYFCASSETGTGTDTQYFGPGTRLTVL.

The rearrangement joins TRBV20-1 to TRBJ1-1, with a weak D call TRBD1 (5 bases). Trimming removed 0 bases at V and 5 bases at J, with 10 bases between. The CDR3 loop spans 13 amino acids. The germline V gene encodes CDR1 DFQATT and CDR2 SNEGSKA (reference sequence). CDR3 protein: CSAREGRETEAFF. DNA of the CDR3: TGCAGTGCTAGAGAGGGGCGCGAGACTGAAGCTTTCTTT.

V is TRBV12-3 or TRBV12-4 and J is TRBJ2-1, with D possibly matching TRBD2 (6 bases). The V and J ends lost 5 bases and 0 bases respectively, with 11 bases between them. The CDR3 is made up of 15 amino acids. The chain's CDR3 is CASSRGTSSYNEQFF. CDR3 DNA: TGTGCCAGCAGTCGCGGGACGTCCTCCTACAATGAGCAGTTCTTC.

This clonotype was picked up a small number of times. The rearrangement links TRBV12-3 or TRBV12-4 to TRBJ1-1; 7 nucleotides align to TRBD1. This CDR3 has 14 residues. J lost 5 bases, V lost 1 base, and 4 bases had no gene match. Here the CDR3 reads CASSLVPGGTEAFF. The DNA for the CDR3 is TGTGCCAGCAGTTTAGTTCCAGGGGGTACTGAAGCTTTCTTT.

This chain links TRBV5-5 with TRBJ2-5, with 7 bases matching TRBD2. From germline, CDR1 is SGHKS and CDR2 YYEKEE (reference sequence). The trim removed 3 bases at V and 1 base at J, leaving 9 bases unmatched. CDR3 length: 16 residues. The CDR3 is CASSSRVAGPQETQYF. The CDR3, as DNA: TGTGCCAGCAGCTCAAGGGTAGCGGGCCCCCAAGAGACCCAGTACTTC.

The J gene is TRBJ2-1, the V gene TRBV3-1; TRBD2 matches 12 bases. CDR3 length: 16 residues. The junction had 3 bases not matched to a gene; V was cut back by 3 bases and J by 3 bases. CDR1 and CDR2 (germline): LGHDT, YNNKEL (reference sequence). CDR3 bases: TGTGCCAGCAGCCAGAAGGGACTAGCGGGCTACAATGAGCAGTTCTTC. Its translation is CASSQKGLAGYNEQFF.

This clonotype came up once. V gene TRBV4-2 combines with J gene TRBJ1-2, with D hard to call. The CDR3 length is 14 residues. Trimming took off 0 bases at V and 4 bases at J, with 9 bases between the two ends. Per germline, CDR1 LGHNA and CDR2 YNFKEQ. CDR3 DNA: TGTGCCAGCAGCCAAGATAGTGGCAGCTATGGCTACACCTTC. Its protein is CASSQDSGSYGYTF.

This clonotype was seen many times. V gene TRBV11-2 combines with J gene TRBJ2-2, with D unresolved. Looked up from germline, CDR1 is SGHAT and CDR2 is FQNNGV. This CDR3 comprises 14 residues. V lost 5 bases to trimming and J lost 3 bases, with 10 bases between them. The DNA of the CDR3 is TGTGCCAGCAGCCCTCCTAGATACACCGGGGAGCTGTTTTTT. The encoded protein is CASSPPRYTGELFF.

This clonotype has just a few counts. The chain is built from TRBV10-2 and TRBJ2-7, with TRBD1 identical over 8 bases. J gave up 2 bases and V 6 bases, and 9 bases lay outside the gene matches. CDR1 is WSHSY, CDR2 SAAADI, per germline. CDR3 size: 15 residues. The CDR3 loop is CASRTDRGDPYEQYV. In DNA, the CDR3 is TGCGCCAGCAGGACCGACAGGGGAGATCCCTACGAGCAGTACGTC.

In this sample, this clonotype turned up a few times. CDR3 sequence reads: CASSLTTRLAGEETQYF. DNA of the CDR3: TGTGCCAGCAGCTTAACCACCCGACTAGCGGGAGAGGAGACCCAGTACTTC. V and J are TRBV11-2 and TRBJ2-5; 12 bases are shared with TRBD2. The ends lost 2 bases at V and 5 bases at J; junction bases unmatched: 9. The CDR3 extends over 17 amino acids. In germline, CDR1 is SGHAT, CDR2 FQNNGV.

This clonotype was recorded many times. The rearrangement joins TRBV29-1 to TRBJ2-1; TRBD2 matches 7 bases. The germline CDR1 and CDR2 sequences are SQVTM and ANQGSEA. Losses at the gene ends were 7 bases for V and 2 bases for J; bases not matched to a gene: 8. The length of the CDR3 is 14 residues. In DNA, the CDR3 is TGCAGCGGGAAGCTTGGGGGGGCCTACAATGAGCAGTTCTTC. This sequence encodes CSGKLGGAYNEQFF.

This clonotype came up many times. The J gene is TRBJ2-5, the V gene TRBV7-8; D gene uncertain. Germline V gene sequence: CDR1 SGHVS, CDR2 FQNEAQ. This CDR3 comprises 15 residues. V was cut by 1 base and J by 1 base, with 10 bases left in between. CDR3 amino acids: CASSLVPPSQETQYF. For the CDR3, the DNA is TGTGCCAGCAGCTTAGTTCCCCCATCCCAAGAGACCCAGTACTTC.

V and J are TRBV24-1 and TRBJ2-2; the match to TRBD1 covers 7 bases. CDR3 length: 16 amino acids. Germline assignment: CDR1 KGHDR and CDR2 SFDVKD. V was clipped by 4 bases and J by 3 bases; unmatched bases: 7. The CDR3 reads CATSETDRDHTGELFF. The CDR3 nucleotides read TGTGCCACCAGTGAAACAGACAGGGATCACACCGGGGAGCTGTTTTTT.

This clonotype was seen a few times. CDR3 DNA sequence: TGTGCCAGCAGCTCGGGGCATCGAGCTAGCACAGATACGCAGTATTTT. Its protein product is CASSSGHRASTDTQYF. J is TRBJ2-3 and V is TRBV7-9; D is perhaps TRBD1 or TRBD2 (5 bases each). Germline CDR1 and CDR2: SEHNR and FQNEAQ (reference sequence). Trimming stripped 4 bases from V and 0 bases from J, with 14 bases between. CDR3 length equals 16 residues.

The sample holds a few counts of this clonotype. The chain joins TRBV5-1 to TRBJ2-5, with 8 bases matching TRBD2. The J segment lost 2 bases and the V segment lost 3 bases, leaving 3 bases of the junction unmatched. CDR1 SGHRS and CDR2 YFSETQ come from the germline V gene. The CDR3 runs 14 residues. Here the CDR3 DNA reads TGCGCCAGCAGCTCACAGCGGGGGCAAGAGACCCAGTACTTC. Translating it yields CASSSQRGQETQYF.

This clonotype was picked up many times. V and J are TRBV25-1 and TRBJ1-5, with unresolved D. Germline CDR1 reads MGHDK; CDR2 reads SYGVNS. The V end was cut by 2 bases, the J end by 10 bases, with 9 bases between. The CDR3 covers 12 residues. The DNA for the CDR3 is TGTGCCAGCAGTGAAGGGGAAAAACCCCAGCATTTT. This encodes CASSEGEKPQHF. Drawing the rest from reference TRBV25-1 and TRBJ1-5, the complete variable domain is EADIYQTPRYLVIGTGKKITLECSQTMGHDKMYWYQQDPGMELHLIHYSYGVNSTEKGDLSSESTVSRIRTEHFPLTLESARPSHTSQYLCASSEGEKPQHFGDGTRLSIL.

This clonotype has a handful of counts. The chain couples TRBV6-6 to TRBJ2-7, with 7 bases fitting TRBD1. The length of the CDR3 is 13 residues. CDR1 and CDR2 (germline): MNHNY, SVGAGI (reference sequence). V shed 7 bases and J 5 bases; nucleotides not matched to a gene: 8. CDR3 DNA: TGTGCCAGCACTAAGGACAGGACCCACGAGCAGTACGTC. Translated, it gives CASTKDRTHEQYV.

This clonotype has ten or more counts. The chain uses TRBV20-1 and TRBJ2-1; 8 bases match TRBD1. This CDR3 is 14 amino acids long. V dropped 7 bases and J dropped 7; count of bases not matched to a gene: 12. Germline V CDR1 and CDR2: DFQATT, SNEGSKA (reference sequence). The CDR3 protein is CSGVWTGTVNEQFF. CDR3 sequence (DNA): TGCAGTGGCGTTTGGACAGGGACTGTAAATGAGCAGTTCTTC.